The clone carrying this T cell receptor (beta chain) was recorded a few times. Its antigen remains unidentified. This sample is drawn from a study of shared clonotypes between healthy human individuals. Study-level background: Donors, aged 18 to 49, were a couple of women and a few men. General study results and limits: The study drew on few donors, limiting represented genetic and exposure-history diversity. Generally, estimated richness proved larger in naive subsets than it did in memory subsets.

CDR3 length: 12 amino acids. Germline loops: CDR1 SGHTA, CDR2 FQGNSA. V lost 5 bases to trimming and J lost 1 base, with 5 bases between them. The naive CD8 population came from CD45RO-negative cells selected for CCR7, without terminally differentiated effector memory CD45RA+ cells. On sorted subsets, replicate PCRs used 150 to 250 ng DNA, or about 30,000 T cell genomes. Profiling relied on immunoSEQ multiplex PCR, and the TCRdb table lists in-frame clones only, not all of them. Here the sample spans approximately 2,000,000 clones, over 85% being singletons. The V call is TRBV7-2, the J call TRBJ1-1, with unresolved D. The sequenced sample was naive CD8+ T cells from PBMCs. This TCR came from a man aged 18 to 29 in good health. Some clones in this sample may be carry-over from other donors' samples. The chain's CDR3 is CASSLTNTEAFF. As DNA, the CDR3 is TGTGCCAGCAGCCTCACGAACACTGAAGCTTTCTTT.